The 18 T cell receptor beta chains below were found in one sample sequenced in a study of tumor-infiltrating lymphocytes in primary liver carcinoma. A constant-region primer served to make TCR beta cDNA from approximately 490 ng total RNA. Generation of the TCR beta libraries relied on three nested multiplex PCR rounds using slightly modified ARM-PCR. The first two PCR rounds, around 10 cycles each, used TRBV1-TRBV30 forward primers and a C-beta reverse primer. A single record per CDR3 protein comes from TCRdb applying MiXCR to the multiplex PCR reads. The sample includes about 300,000 distinct CDR3 sequences, 50% to 70% of them seen just once. Blood RNA was derived from unsorted whole blood, and germline DNA was extracted too. The sample consisted of peripheral blood. All receptors derive from a man aged 35 to 55 with primary liver carcinoma and hepatitis B virus infection.

Note on this clonotype: The CDR3 ends on some other residue instead of the conserved phenylalanine or tryptophan, so this is likely a read error. The chain couples TRBV5-1 to TRBJ2-1; no clear D. Trimming left V 3 bases short and J 4 bases short, with 8 bases between. This CDR3 region has 13 residues. Germline CDR1 SGHRS, CDR2 YFSETQ. The CDR3 sequence is CASSSDGYNEQFS. DNA for the CDR3: TGCGCCAGCAGCTCGGACGGTTACAATGAGCAGTTCTCC.

The V and J genes are TRBV5-1 and TRBJ1-6; D unclear. The CDR3 spans 14 residues. V lost 4 bases and J lost 8, with 13 bases in between. CDR1 and CDR2 from the germline V gene are SGHRS and YFSETQ. The CDR3 DNA reads as TGCGCCAGCAGCCCCTCGGCGAGTTATTCACCCCTCCACTTT. This gives the protein CASSPSASYSPLHF.

The sample holds a few counts of this clonotype. The chain couples TRBV7-8 to TRBJ2-3; TRBD2 might be the D (6 bases). Trimming cost V 3 bases and J 7 bases, with 14 bases left between them. Germline-derived CDR1 and CDR2 are SGHVS and FQNEAQ. This CDR3 has 14 residues. CDR3 in DNA: TGTGCCAGCAGCTTCGCCGGGGAGGATAATACGCAGTATTTT. Its translation: CASSFAGEDNTQYF.

Remarks on this clonotype: With a much larger clone just one base away, this may be a read error. V and J are TRBV6-2 or TRBV6-3 and TRBJ2-1; D gene unclear. The CDR3 has 17 amino acids. V gave up 8 bases and J gave up 6 bases, with 26 bases separating them. Germline V gene lookup returns CDR1 MNHEY and CDR2 SVGEGT. This CDR3 reads CASGSSVRSNGRNEQFF. CDR3 DNA sequence: TGTGCCAGCGGTTCCAGTGTTCGGTCTAACGGGCGCAATGAGCAGTTCTTC.

The gene calls are TRBV12-3 or TRBV12-4 and TRBJ2-2; tentative D call: TRBD1 (5 bases). CDR3 length: 15 amino acids. V was clipped by 5 bases and J by 8 bases, with 18 bases between them. CDR3 region: CASSTASTVTGELFF. The CDR3 DNA reads TGTGCCAGCAGTACGGCTTCGACAGTCACAGGGGAGCTGTTTTTT.

Worth noting for this clonotype: One junction end disagrees with the germline gene, perhaps due to a read error. This sequence joins TRBV11-2 and TRBJ2-7, with 7 bases aligning to TRBD2. Germline CDR1 and CDR2: SGHAT and FQNNGV. The CDR3 consists of 14 residues. Here the CDR3 DNA reads TGTGCCATCAGCTTACTAACGGGAGGCCCCGAGCAGTACTTC. Its protein is CAISLLTGGPEQYF.

This clonotype was detected only a few times. The gene calls are TRBV4-3 and TRBJ1-2; no reliable D call. Germline loops: CDR1 LGHNA, CDR2 YSLEER. CDR3 length: 13 residues. V was cut by 1 base and J by 8 bases, with 11 bases left in between. This CDR3 is CASSQAEGGGYTF. In DNA form, the CDR3 reads TGCGCCAGCAGCCAAGCCGAGGGAGGAGGCTACACCTTC.

V gene TRBV16 combines with J gene TRBJ2-3, with TRBD2 matching 10 bases. Trimming cost V 5 bases and J 5 bases; bases outside gene matches: 10. Per germline, CDR1 KGHSY and CDR2 FQNENV. The CDR3 has 16 amino acids. CDR3 in amino acids: CASSTGLAKSGDTQYF. In DNA form, the CDR3 reads TGTGCCAGCAGCACGGGACTAGCGAAATCCGGAGATACGCAGTATTTT.

For this clonotype: The junction departs from germline at one end; a sequencing error may be responsible. The V and J genes are TRBV6-1 and TRBJ2-3; D is ambiguous. Per germline, CDR1 MNHNS and CDR2 SASEGT. The CDR3 spans 14 residues. In nucleotides, the CDR3 is TGTGTCAGCAGTGAGTCCTTGGGCACAGATACGCAGTATTTT. It encodes CVSSESLGTDTQYF.

The chain combines TRBV12-3 or TRBV12-4 with TRBJ1-5; 7 bases align to TRBD1. J gave up 7 bases and V 5 bases, and 11 bases lay outside the gene matches. The CDR3 extends over 15 amino acids. The DNA of the CDR3 is TGTGCCAGCAGTACTGACAGGGAGCGAGAACAGCCCCAGCATTTT. Translation gives CASSTDREREQPQHF.

Concerning this clonotype: The junction and the germline gene differ at one end; a read error may be behind it. The V and J genes are TRBV29-1 and TRBJ2-5; 8 bases agree with TRBD2. In germline, CDR1 is SQVTM, CDR2 ANQGSEA. The CDR3 runs 14 residues. The CDR3 loop reads CSGWGIAGQGTQYF. The CDR3 bases are TGCAGCGGTTGGGGAATAGCGGGACAAGGGACCCAGTACTTC. Combining the CDR3 with reference TRBV29-1 and TRBJ2-5 gives the whole variable domain SAVISQKPSRDICQRGTSLTIQCQVDSQVTMMFWYRQQPGQSLTLIATANQGSEATYESGFVIDKFPISRPNLTFSTLTVSNMSPEDSSIYLCSGWGIAGQGTQYFGPGTRLLVL.

The sample holds many counts of this clonotype. The chain links TRBV29-1 to TRBJ2-1, with D perhaps given as TRBD1 or TRBD2 (5 bases each). The CDR3 spans 13 residues. Germline CDR1 and CDR2: SQVTM and ANQGSEA. V lost 5 bases, J lost 8 bases, and 16 bases lay in between. The CDR3 DNA is TGCAGCGTTCCGAGCCAAGGGACCGATGAGCAGTTCTTC. Its translation is CSVPSQGTDEQFF.

With regard to this clonotype: One end of the junction is discordant with germline, which a read error may explain. The V call is TRBV11-2, the J call TRBJ2-5; 10 bases are shared with TRBD2. Germline CDR1 is SGHAT and CDR2 is FQNNGV. The CDR3 is made up of 16 amino acids. The CDR3 coding sequence is TGTGCCAGCAGCGTTAATCTAGCGGGAGTAGCGGAGACCCAATACTTC. It is translated as CASSVNLAGVAETQYF.

Regarding this clonotype: Sequence at one end of the junction differs from germline and may be a read error. The rearrangement joins TRBV6-2 or TRBV6-3 to TRBJ2-5; TRBD1 or TRBD2 may be the D gene (5 bases each). The length of the CDR3 is 12 residues. CDR1 and CDR2 from the germline V gene are MNHEY and SVGEGT. For the CDR3, the DNA is TGTGCCAGCGAAGAGGGGTGGGAGACCCAATACTTC. Translated: CASEEGWETQYF.

Remarks on this clonotype: It may be a read error: a sequence one base away is much more abundant. V is TRBV12-3 or TRBV12-4 and J is TRBJ1-1; D is unclear. The CDR3 extends over 13 amino acids. The CDR3 nucleotides are TGTGCCGGCAGTTTAAGGGCCATCGCTGAAGCTTTCTTT. Translated, it gives CAGSLRAIAEAFF.

The V and J genes are TRBV12-3 or TRBV12-4 and TRBJ1-5; D is possibly TRBD1 (5 bases). V lost 8 bases, J lost 7 bases, and 15 bases lay in between. This CDR3 has 13 residues. For the CDR3, the DNA is TGTGCCAGCCTTTTGGGGGAAAGGCAGCCCCAGCATTTT. Translated, it gives CASLLGERQPQHF.

The rearrangement links TRBV4-1 to TRBJ1-5; no definite D call. Trimming cost V 0 bases and J 15 bases, with 15 bases left between them. Germline CDR1 and CDR2: MGHRA and YSYEKL. The CDR3 extends over 13 amino acids. In DNA form, the CDR3 reads TGCGCCAGCAGCCAAGAATTAATTCAGCACCTGCATTTT. This encodes CASSQELIQHLHF.

This chain connects TRBV12-3 or TRBV12-4 to TRBJ2-1; 8 bases line up with TRBD2. This CDR3 is built from 15 residues. In nucleotides, the CDR3 is TGTGTAACTTCAAGCGGGGGATGGTCTTACAATGAGCAGTTCTTC. This codes for CVTSSGGWSYNEQFF.